A single sample is the source of the 15 T cell receptor beta chains below, sequenced in a study of regulatory T cells in long-lasting Graves disease (dated by TCRdb to the early 2020s). Library preparation used multiplex PCR. Reads for this sample came from an Illumina HiSeq 4000. To build TCR beta libraries, CDR3 regions were amplified by Arm-PCR using iRepertoire HTBI primers. TCRdb itself trimmed the public reads at Q25 with fastp, ran MiXCR and retained productive beta chains. Identical CDR3 protein sequences are pooled into one entry, listed with their most common genes and DNA. The sample includes hundreds of thousands of distinct CDR3 sequences, with less than 20% observed a single time. The ten largest clones take up about 20% of the sample. This specimen's time point label, interpreted: newly diagnosed GD, antithyroid drugs for less than 3 months. For both TCR sequencing and RNA sequencing, RNA was extracted from PBMCs using TRIzol.

The sample consisted of peripheral blood mononuclear cells (PBMCs), taken at new diagnosis, from a patient treated with antithyroid drugs. The receptors come from a female donor with Graves disease.

Many counts were recorded for this clonotype. This chain connects TRBV7-3 to TRBJ2-1; TRBD2 agrees at 12 bases. V was pared by 3 bases and J by 7 bases, with 7 bases of the junction left unmatched. Germline CDR1 and CDR2: SGHTA and FQGTGA. The CDR3 totals 16 residues. The CDR3 protein is CASSFLAGGLTNEQFF. For the CDR3, the DNA is TGTGCCAGCAGCTTCCTAGCGGGAGGGCTTACGAATGAGCAGTTCTTC.

This clonotype was seen repeatedly, ten times or more. V usage is TRBV12-3 or TRBV12-4 and J usage is TRBJ1-1; D is possibly TRBD1 (5 bases). The CDR3 length is 13 residues. The V end lost 6 bases, the J end lost 6 bases, and 14 bases lay between the germline ends. Here the CDR3 DNA reads TGTGCCAGCAGAAGAAAAGTGGGGGCTGAAGCTTTCTTT. Residues: CASRRKVGAEAFF.

This clonotype was found a few times. V gene TRBV25-1 combines with J gene TRBJ2-7; weak D call: TRBD2 (7 bases). This CDR3 has 15 residues. The germline V gene has CDR1 MGHDK and CDR2 SYGVNS. V was clipped by 3 bases and J by 1 base, with 13 bases between them. CDR3 nucleotides: TGTGCCAGCAGTGACCAGCGGGACATTTCCTACGAGCAGTACTTC. Its protein product is CASSDQRDISYEQYF.

In this sample, this clonotype turned up many times. The chain couples TRBV20-1 to TRBJ1-4; no reliable D call. The V gene lost 4 bases and the J gene lost 8 bases, with 11 bases spanning the gap. The CDR3 loop spans 12 amino acids. Germline values: CDR1 DFQATT, CDR2 SNEGSKA (reference sequence). The CDR3 spells CSAIWGGEKLFF. As DNA, the CDR3 is TGCAGTGCTATATGGGGAGGCGAAAAACTGTTTTTT.

Comments on this clonotype: One junction end disagrees with the germline gene, perhaps due to a read error. The rearrangement links TRBV7-9 to TRBJ1-2, with D tentatively TRBD1 (5 bases). The V gene's germline CDR1 is SEHNR and CDR2 FQNEAQ (reference sequence). The length of the CDR3 is 13 residues. The CDR3 nucleotides are TGTGCCAGCAGCTTTTTCTCGAGGGACGCTACCTTCTTC. This translates into CASSFFSRDATFF.

This clonotype was observed many times. The CDR3, as DNA: TGTGCCAGCAGCGGCGGCAGGGGGAGGGGGGCCAACGTCCTGACTTTC. Protein product: CASSGGRGRGANVLTF. V and J are TRBV28 and TRBJ2-6; weak D call: TRBD1 (7 bases). The CDR3 runs to 16 residues. Germline CDR1 and CDR2: MDHEN and SYDVKM. Trimming shortened V by 6 bases and J by 4 bases, and 16 bases separated the two germline ends.

This CDR3 is CASSPFQGMEEKLFF. The CDR3, as DNA: TGTGCCAGCAGCCCATTCCAGGGGATGGAAGAAAAACTGTTTTTT. The chain recombines TRBV7-9 with TRBJ1-4; D perhaps matches TRBD1 (6 bases). The germline V and J ends were trimmed by 5 bases and 8 bases, with 18 bases remaining between them. CDR3 length: 15 amino acids. Germline assignment: CDR1 SEHNR and CDR2 FQNEAQ (reference sequence).

The chain recombines TRBV6-1 with TRBJ1-2; the D is unclear. The germline V and J ends were trimmed by 4 bases and 6 bases, with 15 bases remaining between them. Germline CDR1 MNHNS, CDR2 SASEGT. The CDR3 extends over 14 amino acids. CDR3 loop: CASSATLLPNGYTF. The CDR3 nucleotides are TGTGCCAGCAGTGCGACGCTACTACCGAATGGCTACACCTTC.

This clonotype was seen ten or more times. Because the CDR3's place on the DNA is in doubt, the DNA is left out and the CDR3 is given as listed by TCRdb. The chain is built from TRBV28 and TRBJ1-1; the D call in the table, TRBD1, was not verified against the DNA. The CDR3 is 15 amino acids long, termini counted. Germline CDR1 and CDR2: MDHEN and SYDVKM. The chain's CDR3 is CASSFFGQMNTEAFF.

This chain connects TRBV2 to TRBJ1-1; D remains unclear. This CDR3 region has 14 residues. V was cut by 6 bases and J by 2 bases, with 13 bases left in between. Germline V gene lookup returns CDR1 SNHLY and CDR2 FYNNEI. The DNA of the CDR3 is TGTGCCAGCAGGAGCTTGGGGAGAAACACTGAAGCTTTCTTT. Translating it yields CASRSLGRNTEAFF.

About this clonotype itself: A much larger clone lies a single base off, so this may be a read error. V usage is TRBV7-2 and J usage is TRBJ1-1; possibly TRBD1 for D (5 bases). Germline V gene data show CDR1 as SGHTA and CDR2 as FQGNSA. The V end was cut by 2 bases, the J end by 10 bases, with 11 bases between. The CDR3 spans 12 residues. CDR3 nucleotide sequence: TGTGCCAGCAGCTTACGGGGGAGTGGAGCTTTCTTT. Encoded protein: CASSLRGSGAFF.

The chain combines TRBV28 with TRBJ1-2, with TRBD1 matching over 8 bases. V lost 4 bases, J lost 4 bases, and 5 bases stayed unmatched. Germline CDR1 is MDHEN and CDR2 is SYDVKM. The CDR3 totals 14 residues. CDR3 sequence (DNA): TGTGCCAGCAGTTCGACAGGGGCGTTCTATGGCTACACCTTC. Translated: CASSSTGAFYGYTF.

This clonotype was observed many times. V and J are TRBV19 and TRBJ1-1, with D unclear. Germline V lookup: CDR1 LNHDA, CDR2 SQIVND (reference sequence). V shed 1 base and J shed 4 bases, with 7 bases lying between them. CDR3 size: 13 residues. CDR3 sequence (DNA): TGTGCCAGTAGTATAGGGGGTAGCACTGAAGCTTTCTTT. Translation gives CASSIGGSTEAFF.

This clonotype came up many times. V is TRBV7-9 and J is TRBJ2-5; 12 nucleotides match TRBD2. CDR1 SEHNR and CDR2 FQNEAQ come from the germline V gene (reference sequence). CDR3 length: 16 amino acids. Trimming at V came to 3 bases and at J to 2 bases, leaving 4 bases not matched to a gene. The CDR3 sequence is CASSFAGLAGQETQYF. CDR3 nucleotides: TGTGCCAGCAGCTTTGCTGGACTAGCGGGACAAGAGACCCAGTACTTC.

There are many counts of this clonotype. This rearrangement joins TRBV6-2 or TRBV6-3 to TRBJ1-5; no reliable D call. Germline assignment: CDR1 MNHEY and CDR2 SVGEGT. The germline V and J ends were trimmed by 8 bases and 3 bases, with 14 bases remaining between them. The CDR3 runs 14 residues. The CDR3 protein is CASGLTDYNQPQHF. CDR3 in DNA: TGTGCCAGCGGCCTTACCGATTACAATCAGCCCCAGCATTTT.